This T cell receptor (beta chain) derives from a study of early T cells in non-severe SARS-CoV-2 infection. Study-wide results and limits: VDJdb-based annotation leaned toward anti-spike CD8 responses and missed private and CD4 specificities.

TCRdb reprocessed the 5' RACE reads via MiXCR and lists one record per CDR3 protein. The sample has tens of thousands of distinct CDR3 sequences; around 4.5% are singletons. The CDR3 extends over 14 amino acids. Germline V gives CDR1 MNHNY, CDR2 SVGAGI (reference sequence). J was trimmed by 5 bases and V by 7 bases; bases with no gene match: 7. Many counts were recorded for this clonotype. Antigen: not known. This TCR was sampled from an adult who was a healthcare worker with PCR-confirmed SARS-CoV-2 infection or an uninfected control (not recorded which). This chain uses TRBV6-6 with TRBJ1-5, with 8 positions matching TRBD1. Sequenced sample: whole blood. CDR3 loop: CASTPQGGYQPQHF. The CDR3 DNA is TGTGCCAGCACCCCACAGGGGGGCTATCAGCCCCAGCATTTT.